This entry features one TCR beta chain sequence. The data were obtained in a study of blood T cell repertoires in COVID-19. The method was immunoSEQ multiplex PCR; TCRdb's version includes in-frame clones alone and lacks a portion of them. The table lists approximately 140,000 clones, 80% to 90% of them singletons. In germline, CDR1 is MDHEN, CDR2 SYDVKM. The CDR3 has 14 residues. Trimming took 10 bases from V and 0 from J, leaving 16 bases between them. The receptor was derived from a man aged 18 to 29 with COVID-19, enrolled during active disease. This sequence joins TRBV28 and TRBJ2-7, with D perhaps matching TRBD2 (6 bases). Sample: peripheral blood. The CDR3 reads CATLKSGSSYEQYF. Here the CDR3 DNA reads TGTGCCACCCTCAAATCCGGGAGCTCCTACGAGCAGTACTTC. Together with reference TRBV28 and TRBJ2-7, the CDR3 gives the full variable domain: DVKVTQSSRYLVKRTGEKVFLECVQDMDHENMFWYRQDPGLGLRLIYFSYDVKMKEKGDIPEGYSVSREKKERFSLILESASTNQTSMYLCATLKSGSSYEQYFGPGTRLTVT.